The 9 T cell receptor beta chains reported below all come from one sample, sequenced in a study of shared clonotypes between healthy human individuals. Naive CD8 populations comprised CD45RO-negative cells positively selected for CCR7, excluding terminally differentiated effector memory CD45RA+ cells. The repertoire was sequenced with immunoSEQ multiplex PCR; TCRdb's copy has only in-frame clones and lacks some. The sample yields around 2,000,000 clones, 90% to 95% seen once. The sample taken for sequencing was naive CD8+ T cells from PBMCs. These receptor sequences come from a man aged 18 to 30 in good health. Some clones in this sample may be carry-over from other donors' samples.

The chain couples TRBV2 to TRBJ2-2; the match to TRBD2 covers 10 bases. The CDR3 has 17 residues. Germline lookup yields CDR1 SNHLY and CDR2 FYNNEI. V lost 3 bases, J lost 4 bases, and 8 bases stayed unmatched. CDR3: CASSESASGRITGELFF. The CDR3 nucleotides read TGTGCCAGCAGTGAGTCGGCTAGCGGGAGAATCACCGGGGAGCTGTTTTTT.

The chain is built from TRBV27 and TRBJ1-1, with 8 bases that match TRBD1. Germline CDR1 is MNHEY and CDR2 is SMNVEV (reference sequence). The ends lost 1 base at V and 1 base at J; junction bases unmatched: 8. The CDR3 is made up of 17 amino acids. The CDR3 region is CASSLLPGQGRNTEAFF. CDR3 bases: TGTGCCAGCAGTTTATTACCCGGACAGGGACGGAACACTGAAGCTTTCTTT.

This chain connects TRBV27 to TRBJ2-1; TRBD2 matches 11 bases. Losses at the gene ends were 4 bases for V and 4 bases for J; bases not matched to a gene: 6. Germline V gene sequence: CDR1 MNHEY, CDR2 SMNVEV (reference sequence). This CDR3 comprises 16 residues. DNA for the CDR3: TGTGCCAGCAGTTCACTAGCGGGAGACGTATACAATGAGCAGTTCTTC. Translating it yields CASSSLAGDVYNEQFF.

J is TRBJ2-7 and V is TRBV11-1, with a tentative D call TRBD1 (7 bases). Germline assignment: CDR1 SGHAT and CDR2 FQDESV (reference sequence). V lost 4 bases and J 5 bases, leaving 12 bases between the germline ends. The CDR3 covers 13 residues. The CDR3 sequence: CASSSPGGNEQYF. In nucleotides, the CDR3 is TGTGCCAGCAGCTCACCAGGGGGGAACGAGCAGTACTTC.

Of note for this clone: At one end the junction does not follow the germline gene, possibly because of a read error. This CDR3 is also generated by other DNA sequences in the sample. The chain employs TRBV19 and TRBJ1-1, with a tentative D call TRBD1 (6 bases). In germline, CDR1 is LNHDA, CDR2 SQIVND (reference sequence). This CDR3 has 13 residues. CDR3 protein: CASSMSRDTEAFF. The CDR3 DNA reads as TGTGCCAGTAGTATGTCCAGGGACACCGAAGCTTTCTTT. Based on the CDR3 plus reference TRBV19 and TRBJ1-1, the full variable domain is DGGITQSPKYLFRKEGQNVTLSCEQNLNHDAMYWYRQDPGQGLRLIYYSQIVNDFQKGDIAEGYSVSREKKESFPLTVTSAQKNPTAFYLCASSMSRDTEAFFGQGTRLTVV.

The V and J genes are TRBV28 and TRBJ2-3; D perhaps matches TRBD2 (6 bases). From germline, CDR1 is MDHEN and CDR2 SYDVKM. The CDR3 contains 16 residues. V dropped 5 bases and J dropped 5 bases, with 20 bases sitting between them. The CDR3 sequence: CASSTDRENVRDTQYF. The CDR3 nucleotides read TGTGCCAGCAGTACAGACCGGGAGAACGTTAGAGATACGCAGTATTTT.

This clone has just a few counts. The V gene is TRBV25-1, the J gene TRBJ2-7, with 10 bases aligning to TRBD1. Unmatched junction bases numbered 5, after V lost 8 bases and J lost 4 bases. The CDR3 has 13 residues. CDR1 and CDR2 from the germline V gene are MGHDK and SYGVNS. The CDR3 spells CASHGTGDYEQYF. CDR3 nucleotides: TGTGCCAGCCACGGGACAGGGGATTACGAGCAGTACTTC.

The chain uses TRBV11-2 and TRBJ2-5; maybe TRBD2 (5 bases). The germline V gene encodes CDR1 SGHAT and CDR2 FQNNGV. The germline V and J ends were trimmed by 2 bases and 3 bases, with 10 bases remaining between them. This CDR3 has 14 residues. Here the CDR3 reads CASSLFGNKETQYF. CDR3 coding DNA: TGTGCCAGCAGCTTATTCGGGAACAAAGAGACCCAGTACTTC.

The gene calls are TRBV25-1 and TRBJ2-7; D not resolved. Germline CDR1 MGHDK, CDR2 SYGVNS. Between the trimmed V and J ends, which lost 1 base and 6 bases, there was a span of 10 bases. The CDR3 extends over 13 amino acids. The CDR3 region has the DNA TGTGCCAGCAGTGAATCGATGTCGGTCGAGCAGTACTTC. Translated: CASSESMSVEQYF.